The next 17 T cell receptor beta chains were all read from a single sample in a study of cytotoxic CD8 clonotypes in ibrutinib-treated CLL. The repertoire was sequenced with immunoSEQ multiplex PCR; TCRdb's copy has only in-frame clones and lacks some. Of fewer than 400,000 clones in the sample, 67% were seen once. Sample: PBMCs, taken after 36 months of ibrutinib treatment. The receptor set was obtained from a human donor with chronic lymphocytic leukemia.

This clone has just one count. This chain uses TRBV28 with TRBJ2-7, with D hard to call. The CDR3 totals 11 residues. The V and J ends lost 6 bases and 5 bases respectively, with 8 bases between them. Germline values: CDR1 MDHEN, CDR2 SYDVKM. As DNA, the CDR3 is TGTGCCAGCAGCCGACTCAACGAGCAGTACTTC. As protein: CASSRLNEQYF. The full variable domain, rest sourced from reference TRBV28 and TRBJ2-7, is DVKVTQSSRYLVKRTGEKVFLECVQDMDHENMFWYRQDPGLGLRLIYFSYDVKMKEKGDIPEGYSVSREKKERFSLILESASTNQTSMYLCASSRLNEQYFGPGTRLTVT.

The chain is built from TRBV25-1 and TRBJ2-5; possible D gene TRBD1, 6 bases. CDR3 length: 13 residues. Germline CDR1 MGHDK, CDR2 SYGVNS. The V end was cut by 7 bases, the J end by 5 bases, with 14 bases between. This CDR3 is CASTIQGGETQYF. The CDR3 DNA sequence: TGTGCCAGCACTATACAGGGTGGGGAGACCCAGTACTTC.

This clone appeared once. This sequence joins TRBV19 and TRBJ1-2; 8 bases are a match to TRBD1. V was clipped by 7 bases and J by 4 bases; unmatched bases: 5. The V gene's germline CDR1 is LNHDA and CDR2 SQIVND (reference sequence). The CDR3 length is 13 residues. The CDR3 nucleotides read TGTGCCAGTAACCCAGACAGGGGCTATGGCTACACCTTC. Translation: CASNPDRGYGYTF.

V is TRBV4-1 and J is TRBJ1-5; D may be TRBD1 (6 bases). Trimming stripped 0 bases from V and 4 bases from J, with 13 bases between. From germline, CDR1 is MGHRA and CDR2 YSYEKL. The length of the CDR3 is 16 residues. CDR3 loop: CASSQDRQVFNQPQHF. Written as DNA, the CDR3 is TGCGCCAGCAGCCAAGACCGACAGGTGTTTAATCAGCCCCAGCATTTT.

The chain carries TRBV10-3 and TRBJ1-5; tentative D call: TRBD1 (5 bases). Germline-derived CDR1 and CDR2 are ENHRY and SYGVKD. The CDR3 covers 12 residues. V lost 6 bases, J lost 8 bases, and 11 bases lay in between. The CDR3 region is CAISETEEPQHF. As DNA, the CDR3 is TGTGCCATCAGCGAGACAGAGGAGCCCCAGCATTTT.

The chain joins TRBV18 to TRBJ1-6, with 7 positions matching TRBD1. V trimming: 5 bases; J trimming: 10 bases; junction bases outside the gene matches: 8. The germline CDR1 and CDR2 sequences are KGHSH and LQKENI. This CDR3 region has 14 residues. In nucleotides, the CDR3 is TGTGCCAGCTCAAAGACAGGGTTTGGGTCACCCCTCCACTTT. It specifies CASSKTGFGSPLHF.

This rearrangement joins TRBV7-2 to TRBJ2-4; TRBD2 agrees at 14 bases. The CDR3 length is 16 residues. Germline CDR1 SGHTA, CDR2 FQGNSA. V was clipped by 5 bases and J by 7 bases; unmatched bases: 7. CDR3 residues: CASSPGLAGVGNIQYF. CDR3 sequence (DNA): TGTGCCAGCAGCCCGGGACTAGCGGGAGTGGGGAACATTCAGTACTTC. The variable domain in full, with the rest retrieved from reference TRBV7-2 and TRBJ2-4, is GAGVSQSPSNKVTEKGKDVELRCDPISGHTALYWYRQSLGQGLEFLIYFQGNSAPDKSGLPSDRFSAERTGGSVSTLTIQRTQQEDSAVYLCASSPGLAGVGNIQYFGAGTRLSVL.

The chain employs TRBV4-1 and TRBJ2-1; D gene unclear. CDR1 and CDR2 from the germline V gene are MGHRA and YSYEKL. There are 14 residues in the CDR3. The V end lost 2 bases, the J end lost 5 bases, and 10 bases lay between the germline ends. CDR3 nucleotide sequence: TGCGCCAGCAGCCAATCGCTAGTAGACAATGAGCAGTTCTTC. It translates to CASSQSLVDNEQFF.

The sample holds a few counts of this clone. This chain connects TRBV5-8 to TRBJ1-5, with D uncertain. V was shortened by 4 bases and J by 9 bases, with 11 bases between the two germline ends. Germline V gene sequence: CDR1 SGHTS, CDR2 YDEGEE. CDR3 length: 12 amino acids. The CDR3 spells CASSHQDGPQHF. The CDR3 DNA reads as TGTGCCAGCAGCCATCAAGATGGGCCCCAGCATTTT.

The genes are TRBV15 and TRBJ2-7, with 7 bases fitting TRBD2. The CDR3 is 15 residues long. The germline gives CDR1 LNHNV, CDR2 YYDKDF (reference sequence). The V and J ends lost 3 bases and 5 bases, in that order; junction bases with no gene match: 10. This CDR3 is CATSSQGWGGNEQYF. CDR3 sequence (DNA): TGTGCCACCAGCAGTCAAGGGTGGGGGGGAAACGAGCAGTACTTC.

V and J are TRBV28 and TRBJ2-7; D gene ambiguous. Between the trimmed V and J ends, which lost 4 bases and 1 base, there was a span of 14 bases. Germline V CDR1 and CDR2: MDHEN, SYDVKM. The CDR3 covers 15 residues. CDR3 sequence reads: CASSSPPASSYEQYF. The CDR3 DNA is TGTGCCAGCAGTTCCCCCCCGGCTTCTTCCTACGAGCAGTACTTC.

Only a few counts were recorded for this clone. This chain joins TRBV28 and TRBJ2-1; TRBD2 is a possible D gene (5 bases). CDR1 MDHEN and CDR2 SYDVKM come from the germline V gene. Trimming left V 2 bases short and J 0 bases short, with 11 bases between. The CDR3 spans 16 residues. The DNA for the CDR3 is TGTGCCAGCAGTTTACCCGGGGTTAGCTCCTACAATGAGCAGTTCTTC. Protein sequence: CASSLPGVSSYNEQFF.

The chain couples TRBV7-9 to TRBJ2-7, with D maybe TRBD2 (6 bases). Germline lookup yields CDR1 SEHNR and CDR2 FQNEAQ (reference sequence). Trimming removed 0 bases at V and 7 bases at J, with 10 bases between. There are 13 residues in the CDR3. The CDR3 DNA reads TGTGCCAGCAGCTTAGCGGTCCGGGGGGAGCAGTACTTC. Translation: CASSLAVRGEQYF. Using reference TRBV7-9 and TRBJ2-7 for the parts outside the CDR3, the full variable domain is DTGVSQNPRHKITKRGQNVTFRCDPISEHNRLYWYRQTLGQGPEFLTYFQNEAQLEKSRLLSDRFSAERPKGSFSTLEIQRTEQGDSAMYLCASSLAVRGEQYFGPGTRLTVT.

This clone showed up just a few times. V usage is TRBV19 and J usage is TRBJ2-7; D is possibly TRBD1 (6 bases). The V end was cut by 0 bases, the J end by 3 bases, with 12 bases between. CDR3 length: 15 amino acids. Germline lookup yields CDR1 LNHDA and CDR2 SQIVND (reference sequence). The CDR3 DNA reads as TGTGCCAGTAGTATAGACGCCAGGGGAGTCTACGAGCAGTACTTC. Translated, it gives CASSIDARGVYEQYF.

The chain combines TRBV7-9 with TRBJ1-4; 8 nucleotides line up with TRBD1. The length of the CDR3 is 13 residues. The junction had 3 bases not matched to a gene; V was cut back by 8 bases and J by 4 bases. Germline values: CDR1 SEHNR, CDR2 FQNEAQ (reference sequence). CDR3 in amino acids: CASDRGLNEKLFF. The CDR3 DNA is TGTGCCAGCGACAGGGGCCTTAATGAAAAACTGTTTTTT.

The chain has TRBV18 and TRBJ1-1; 7 nucleotides agree with TRBD1. With 4 bases clipped from V and 0 bases from J, the junction kept 5 bases outside the gene matches. The CDR3 totals 15 residues. Germline-derived CDR1 and CDR2 are KGHSH and LQKENI. The CDR3 bases are TGTGCCAGCTCACTTCAGGGGGTCATGAACACTGAAGCTTTCTTT. Protein sequence: CASSLQGVMNTEAFF.

V is TRBV4-1 and J is TRBJ2-5, with TRBD2 as a possible D gene (5 bases). Trimming left V 0 bases short and J 5 bases short, with 13 bases between. The CDR3 has 15 residues. The V gene's germline CDR1 is MGHRA and CDR2 YSYEKL. The CDR3 is CASSQEGSLRETQYF. In DNA form, the CDR3 reads TGCGCCAGCAGCCAAGAAGGGAGTCTCCGTGAGACCCAGTACTTC.